The rows below give T cell receptor beta chains drawn from one sample of a study of T cell repertoires in cytomegalovirus infection. TCRdb recomputed calls from the reads with MiXCR, one row per CDR3 protein. The sample consists of some 300,000 distinct CDR3 sequences, approximately 10% of them appearing once. The sample taken for sequencing was PBMCs. The receptors originated from a human donor in good health (CMV status not recorded). Some clones in this sample may be carry-over from other donors' samples. Each CDR3 is given with its conserved first and last residue. The order of the fields is D gene, J gene, clone size, V gene, CDR3 protein, CDR3 DNA. D genes are given only for firm matches. Clone size is given for some rows only: seen once, a few or many times, or a class if the clone is expanded.

>TRBD1|TRBJ2-7|many|TRBV7-6
CASSRQGPYEQYF
TGTGCCAGCAGCCGACAGGGACCCTACGAGCAGTACTTC
>TRBD2|TRBJ2-1|many|TRBV12-3/TRBV12-4
CASSLGGSINEQFF
TGTGCCAGCAGCCTCGGGGGGTCTATCAATGAGCAGTTCTTC
>.|TRBJ2-5|many|TRBV2
CASSEGAYQETQYF
TGTGCCAGCAGTGAAGGGGCGTACCAAGAGACCCAGTACTTC
>TRBD1|TRBJ1-2|.|TRBV7-2
CASSLESRGRGYTF
TGTGCCAGCAGCTTAGAGTCCAGGGGGCGAGGCTACACCTTC
>.|TRBJ1-2|many|TRBV6-6
CASSYSRDIYGYTF
TGTGCCAGCAGTTACTCGAGGGACATTTATGGCTACACCTTC
>TRBD1|TRBJ2-2|.|TRBV2
CASTQGVTGELFF
TGTGCCAGCACACAGGGGGTTACCGGGGAGCTGTTTTTT
>.|TRBJ1-1|many|TRBV7-2
CASSLGGGRYTEAFF
TGTGCCAGCAGCTTAGGTGGGGGGCGTTACACTGAAGCTTTCTTT
>.|TRBJ1-2|.|TRBV20-1
CSARDRGRNYGYTF
TGCAGTGCTAGAGACCGCGGGCGGAACTATGGCTACACCTTC
>.|TRBJ1-5|many|TRBV20-1
CSAGDYNQPQHF
TGCAGTGCGGGGGACTACAATCAGCCCCAGCATTTT
>.|TRBJ2-6|many|TRBV28
CASTLSRAGANVLTF
TGTGCCAGCACCCTTTCCAGGGCTGGGGCCAACGTCCTGACTTTC
>.|TRBJ2-3|many|TRBV28
CASSSPRGSTNTDTQYF
TGTGCCAGCAGTTCCCCCAGGGGATCCACCAACACAGATACGCAGTATTTT
>.|TRBJ1-3|many|TRBV7-2
CASSLSPQGSGNTIYF
TGTGCCAGCAGCTTATCCCCCCAAGGCTCTGGAAACACCATATATTTT
>.|TRBJ2-1|.|TRBV5-1
CASSLVTGLSTYNEQFF
TGCGCCAGCAGCTTGGTTACAGGCCTCTCCACATACAATGAGCAGTTCTTC
>TRBD1|TRBJ1-5|many|TRBV25-1
CARWTGSNQPQHF
TGTGCCAGATGGACAGGGAGCAATCAGCCCCAGCATTTT
>.|TRBJ1-5|.|TRBV20-1
CSAPKRVGQPQHF
TGCAGTGCTCCCAAAAGGGTGGGTCAGCCCCAGCATTTT
>.|TRBJ2-5|many|TRBV13
CASNVGAETQYF
TGTGCCAGCAATGTAGGTGCGGAGACCCAGTACTTC
>.|TRBJ1-2|few|TRBV5-1
CASSLEPGSSSPYGYTF
TGCGCCAGCAGCTTGGAACCGGGGTCGTCATCGCCCTATGGCTACACCTTC
>TRBD1|TRBJ2-3|few|TRBV20-1
CSAVGGNTDTQYF
TGCAGTGCCGTAGGGGGCAACACAGATACGCAGTATTTT
>.|TRBJ1-1|many|TRBV11-3
CASSEGVKTEAFF
TGTGCCAGTAGCGAGGGGGTAAAGACTGAAGCTTTCTTT
>TRBD1|TRBJ2-3|many|TRBV7-6
CASSRTRQGSRTDTQYF
TGTGCCAGCAGCCGCACCCGACAGGGGAGCCGCACAGATACGCAGTATTTT
>.|TRBJ1-6|many|TRBV4-3
CASSQDPGSPLHF
TGCGCCAGCAGCCAAGATCCTGGTTCACCCCTCCACTTT
>.|TRBJ2-2|many|TRBV20-1
CSARLGSNTGELFF
TGCAGTGCTAGACTAGGGTCGAACACCGGGGAGCTGTTTTTT
>.|TRBJ1-6|many|TRBV28
CASSPNPRTSPLHF
TGTGCCAGCAGCCCGAACCCCCGGACCTCACCCCTCCACTTT
>.|TRBJ1-1|few|TRBV6-6
CASSYPPVRVLLTEAFF
TGTGCCAGCAGTTACCCCCCGGTCCGGGTCCTCCTGACTGAAGCTTTCTTT
>.|TRBJ1-6|many|TRBV28
CASSLGGTYNSPLHF
TGTGCCAGCAGTTTAGGAGGGACTTATAATTCACCCCTCCACTTT
>TRBD1|TRBJ2-7|.|TRBV10-3
CAITGTATYEQYF
TGTGCCATAACCGGGACAGCCACCTACGAGCAGTACTTC
>.|TRBJ1-1|.|TRBV6-2/TRBV6-3
CAAKTGAGTEAFF
TGTGCCGCAAAAACCGGGGCTGGCACTGAAGCTTTCTTT
>.|TRBJ1-1|many|TRBV4-1
CASSQPLANREKNTEAFF
TGCGCCAGCAGCCAACCACTAGCCAACAGGGAGAAGAACACTGAAGCTTTCTTT